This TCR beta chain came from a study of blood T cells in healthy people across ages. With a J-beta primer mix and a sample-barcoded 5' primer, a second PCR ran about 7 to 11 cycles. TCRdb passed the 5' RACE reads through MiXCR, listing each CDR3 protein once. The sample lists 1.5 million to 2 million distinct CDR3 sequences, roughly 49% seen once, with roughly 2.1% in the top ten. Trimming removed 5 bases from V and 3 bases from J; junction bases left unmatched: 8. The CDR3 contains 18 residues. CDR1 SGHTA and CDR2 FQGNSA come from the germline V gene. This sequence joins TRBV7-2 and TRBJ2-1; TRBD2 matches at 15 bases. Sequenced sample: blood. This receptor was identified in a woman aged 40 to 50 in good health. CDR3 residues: CASSPVGTSGGYYNEQFF. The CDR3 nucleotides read TGTGCCAGCAGCCCTGTAGGGACTAGCGGGGGGTACTACAATGAGCAGTTCTTC.